The 30 T cell receptor beta chains listed next were all sequenced from one sample in a study of PD-1 blockade in classical Hodgkin lymphoma. With no exception, relapse followed autologous stem cell transplantation in all patients, and brentuximab vedotin exposure varied. Repertoires were generated with immunoSEQ multiplex PCR, while TCRdb's copy carries only in-frame clones and drops some. This sample has approximately 89,000 clones, with over 80% found just once. The sequencing here drew on peripheral blood mononuclear cells (PBMCs), taken at baseline. Receptor source: a human donor with classical Hodgkin lymphoma.

CDR3 amino acids: CASRPSGVDTQYF. The DNA for the CDR3 is TGTGCCAGCCGCCCTTCCGGGGTGGATACGCAGTATTTT. The V and J genes are TRBV6-5 and TRBJ2-3; weak D call: TRBD2 (5 bases). The germline V and J ends were trimmed by 8 bases and 6 bases, with 15 bases remaining between them. The germline V gene has CDR1 MNHEY and CDR2 SVGAGI. The CDR3 sequence is 13 residues long.

In its sample, this clone was seen once. The chain uses TRBV27 and TRBJ2-7; TRBD2 might be the D (6 bases). This CDR3 spans 14 amino acids. The V gene lost 3 bases and the J gene lost 2 bases, with 11 bases spanning the gap. CDR1 MNHEY and CDR2 SMNVEV come from the germline V gene (reference sequence). The CDR3: CASSLLRGPYEQYF. Here the CDR3 DNA reads TGTGCCAGCAGTTTGCTGCGGGGACCCTACGAGCAGTACTTC.

This chain connects TRBV10-1 to TRBJ2-2; D is unclear. Trimming cost V 6 bases and J 0 bases, with 11 bases left between them. The CDR3 has 15 residues. CDR1 is WNHNN, CDR2 SYGVQD, per germline (reference sequence). CDR3 protein: CASSDGPTNTGELFF. The CDR3 coding sequence is TGCGCCAGCAGCGATGGGCCTACGAACACCGGGGAGCTGTTTTTT.

The gene calls are TRBV4-1 and TRBJ1-6; 7 nucleotides agree with TRBD1. The CDR3 is made up of 15 amino acids. Looked up from germline, CDR1 is MGHRA and CDR2 is YSYEKL. Trimming cost V 4 bases and J 8 bases; bases outside gene matches: 8. CDR3: CASSPWGQGDSPLHF. In DNA form, the CDR3 reads TGCGCCAGCAGCCCCTGGGGGCAGGGGGATTCACCCCTCCACTTT.

The chain is built from TRBV10-3 and TRBJ2-5; weak D call: TRBD2 (5 bases). Germline CDR1 and CDR2: ENHRY and SYGVKD. The CDR3 length is 14 residues. V gave up 2 bases and J gave up 2 bases, with 9 bases separating them. The CDR3 region has the DNA TGTGCCATCAGTGAGGGGGAGCAACAAGAGACCCAGTACTTC. It is translated as CAISEGEQQETQYF.

This rearrangement joins TRBV5-1 to TRBJ2-3; D is possibly TRBD2 (5 bases). The CDR3 totals 14 residues. Germline values: CDR1 SGHRS, CDR2 YFSETQ. V shed 2 bases and J shed 4 bases, with 11 bases lying between them. The CDR3 spells CASSFGGLPDTQYF. CDR3 in DNA: TGCGCCAGCAGCTTTGGAGGCCTTCCAGATACGCAGTATTTT.

The rearrangement uses TRBV9 and TRBJ1-1; D call uncertain. The CDR3 sequence is 18 residues long. Between the trimmed V and J ends, which lost 2 bases and 3 bases, there was a span of 23 bases. The V gene's germline CDR1 is SGDLS and CDR2 YYNGEE. The CDR3 DNA sequence: TGTGCCAGCAGCGTCAATTCAAGGAAGGGTAAACGGGACACTGAAGCTTTCTTT. Protein product: CASSVNSRKGKRDTEAFF.

The chain links TRBV21-1 to TRBJ2-7. TRBV21-1 is a listed pseudogene. The CDR3 has 22 residues. CDR3 DNA sequence: TGTGCCAGCAGCAAAGAGTTTAGCCAAGCGGGTGTGGTCACAGGGACCCACTACGAGCAGTACTTC. It encodes CASSKEFSQAGVVTGTHYEQYF.

V and J are TRBV7-9 and TRBJ1-2; 7 bases match TRBD1. V shed 5 bases, J shed 6 bases, and the junction held 3 bases outside the gene matches. The length of the CDR3 is 12 residues. Germline values: CDR1 SEHNR, CDR2 FQNEAQ (reference sequence). The chain's CDR3 is CASSPDRDGYTF. CDR3 DNA sequence: TGTGCCAGCAGCCCCGACAGGGATGGCTACACCTTC. Together with reference TRBV7-9 and TRBJ1-2, the CDR3 gives the full variable domain: DTGVSQNPRHKITKRGQNVTFRCDPISEHNRLYWYRQTLGQGPEFLTYFQNEAQLEKSRLLSDRFSAERPKGSFSTLEIQRTEQGDSAMYLCASSPDRDGYTFGSGTRLTVV.

The rearrangement links TRBV15 to TRBJ1-4; 8 bases match TRBD1. V lost 1 base to trimming and J lost 7 bases; unmatched junction nucleotides: 5. The CDR3 runs to 15 residues. Germline V gene data show CDR1 as LNHNV and CDR2 as YYDKDF (reference sequence). This CDR3 reads CATSRAGGSGEKLFF. CDR3 bases: TGTGCCACCAGCAGAGCAGGGGGCTCAGGTGAAAAACTGTTTTTT. Based on the CDR3 plus reference TRBV15 and TRBJ1-4, the full variable domain is DAMVIQNPRYQVTQFGKPVTLSCSQTLNHNVMYWYQQKSSQAPKLLFHYYDKDFNNEADTPDNFQSRRPNTSFCFLDIRSPGLGDTAMYLCATSRAGGSGEKLFFGSGTQLSVL.

This chain joins TRBV5-1 and TRBJ1-4, with D tentatively TRBD1 (5 bases). The CDR3 runs to 13 residues. Per the germline V gene, CDR1 is SGHRS and CDR2 is YFSETQ. Trimming removed 4 bases from V and 11 bases from J, with 15 bases in between. The CDR3 region is CASSDTGVGKLFF. CDR3 sequence (DNA): TGCGCCAGCAGCGATACAGGAGTGGGGAAACTGTTTTTT.

The genes are TRBV15 and TRBJ1-2, with 7 bases fitting TRBD1. The CDR3 length is 14 residues. Unmatched junction bases numbered 3, after V lost 3 bases and J lost 2 bases. The germline V gene has CDR1 LNHNV and CDR2 YYDKDF (reference sequence). The CDR3 nucleotides are TGTGCCACCAGCAGGGGGGACAGCAACTATGGCTACACCTTC. It translates to CATSRGDSNYGYTF.

V and J are TRBV19 and TRBJ1-1; maybe TRBD1 (5 bases). This CDR3 is built from 12 residues. V was pared by 2 bases and J by 7 bases, with 8 bases between. Germline V CDR1 and CDR2: LNHDA, SQIVND (reference sequence). The CDR3 DNA is TGTGCCAGTAGTATATTGGGACGTGAAGCTTTCTTT. Amino acids: CASSILGREAFF.

A single count supports this clone. This chain uses TRBV5-4 with TRBJ2-2; D remains ambiguous. Looked up from germline, CDR1 is SGHNT and CDR2 is YYREEE (reference sequence). Between the trimmed V and J ends, which lost 5 bases and 0 bases, there was a span of 8 bases. The length of the CDR3 is 14 residues. Here the CDR3 reads CASSPETNTGELFF. CDR3 coding DNA: TGTGCCAGCAGTCCTGAGACGAACACCGGGGAGCTGTTTTTT.

This clone has just one count. V usage is TRBV2 and J usage is TRBJ1-1, with D perhaps TRBD1 (5 bases). The CDR3 runs 13 residues. V shed 7 bases and J shed 5 bases, with 14 bases lying between them. Per the germline V gene, CDR1 is SNHLY and CDR2 is FYNNEI. CDR3 nucleotide sequence: TGTGCCAGCAAGGACGGGGGACTGACTGAAGCTTTCTTT. As protein: CASKDGGLTEAFF. Supplemented by reference TRBV2 and TRBJ1-1, the full variable domain reads EPEVTQTPSHQVTQMGQEVILRCVPISNHLYFYWYRQILGQKVEFLVSFYNNEISEKSEIFDDQFSVERPDGSNFTLKIRSTKLEDSAMYFCASKDGGLTEAFFGQGTRLTVV.

This chain joins TRBV7-6 and TRBJ2-1; 9 nucleotides align to TRBD2. Germline assignment: CDR1 SGHVS and CDR2 FNYEAQ. Trimming removed 5 bases from V and 0 bases from J; junction bases left unmatched: 5. This CDR3 has 16 amino acids. CDR3 residues: CASSVGSGSSYNEQFF. CDR3 DNA: TGTGCCAGCAGCGTGGGTAGCGGGAGCTCCTACAATGAGCAGTTCTTC.

In this sample, this clone turned up once. V gene TRBV5-1 combines with J gene TRBJ2-7, with TRBD1 identical over 8 bases. Germline assignment: CDR1 SGHRS and CDR2 YFSETQ. The CDR3 is 13 residues long. Losses at the gene ends were 6 bases for V and 3 bases for J; bases not matched to a gene: 5. CDR3 bases: TGCGCCAGCAAGGCAGGGGGCCTCTACGAGCAGTACTTC. Protein sequence: CASKAGGLYEQYF.

This sequence joins TRBV10-2 and TRBJ1-1; the D is unclear. Germline CDR1 reads WSHSY; CDR2 reads SAAADI. The germline V and J ends were trimmed by 4 bases and 5 bases, with 5 bases remaining between them. This CDR3 region has 11 residues. The CDR3: CASSGSTEAFF. CDR3 DNA: TGCGCCAGCAGTGGGAGTACTGAAGCTTTCTTT.

The J gene is TRBJ2-5, the V gene TRBV27; the D is unclear. Matching the DNA end better, TRBJ2-7 makes the J call doubtful. The length of the CDR3 is 19 residues. Germline CDR1 reads MNHEY; CDR2 reads SMNVEV (reference sequence). The CDR3 loop is CASRPRGRIMPLSSYEQYF. The CDR3 DNA sequence: TGTGCCAGCAGGCCCCGTGGCAGGATTATGCCCCTGAGCTCCTACGAGCAGTACTTC.

The chain employs TRBV7-9 and TRBJ1-1; tentatively, D is TRBD1 (6 bases). The V and J ends lost 3 bases and 7 bases respectively, with 9 bases between them. The V gene's germline CDR1 is SEHNR and CDR2 FQNEAQ (reference sequence). The CDR3 is 12 residues long. The CDR3 here is CASSLRGGEAFF. The CDR3 coding sequence is TGTGCCAGCAGCTTGAGAGGGGGTGAAGCTTTCTTT.

V is TRBV2 and J is TRBJ2-1; 8 bases map to TRBD2. This CDR3 is 15 amino acids long. CDR1 is SNHLY, CDR2 FYNNEI, per germline. The trim removed 7 bases at V and 3 bases at J, leaving 8 bases unmatched. CDR3 sequence: CASKGERENYNEQFF. For the CDR3, the DNA is TGTGCCAGCAAGGGAGAGCGGGAGAACTACAATGAGCAGTTCTTC.

This chain links TRBV5-4 with TRBJ1-1; D is possibly TRBD1 (6 bases). V lost 5 bases, J lost 0 bases, and 17 bases lay in between. This CDR3 comprises 16 residues. Germline assignment: CDR1 SGHNT and CDR2 YYREEE (reference sequence). The CDR3 protein is CASSLPRGQMNTEAFF. CDR3 DNA: TGTGCCAGCAGTCTGCCCAGGGGACAAATGAACACTGAAGCTTTCTTT.

V gene TRBV9 combines with J gene TRBJ2-6, with unresolved D. Germline CDR1 reads SGDLS; CDR2 reads YYNGEE. This CDR3 is built from 15 residues. With 4 bases removed from V and 3 bases from J, the gap between germline ends came to 11 bases. CDR3 nucleotides: TGTGCCAGCAGCCTGTTGGGCAATGGGGCCAACGTCCTGACTTTC. Its translation: CASSLLGNGANVLTF.

The rearrangement joins TRBV6-1 to TRBJ2-5; D uncertain. CDR1 and CDR2 from the germline V gene are MNHNS and SASEGT. The CDR3 runs 14 residues. V lost 2 bases and J lost 1, with 8 bases in between. CDR3 coding DNA: TGTGCCAGCAGTGAAAGGGTGATCCAAGAGACCCAGTACTTC. It codes for CASSERVIQETQYF.

The chain has TRBV6-1 and TRBJ2-3; tentatively, D is TRBD2 (6 bases). The ends were cut back, 3 bases at V and 4 bases at J, with 14 bases in the middle. The CDR3 length is 15 residues. The germline CDR1 and CDR2 sequences are MNHNS and SASEGT. The CDR3 sequence is CASSEWGDRSDTQYF. The DNA for the CDR3 is TGTGCCAGCAGTGAGTGGGGGGACCGATCAGATACGCAGTATTTT.

The chain combines TRBV28 with TRBJ2-1, with D possibly being TRBD2 (6 bases). The germline V gene has CDR1 MDHEN and CDR2 SYDVKM. The ends were cut back, 5 bases at V and 1 base at J, with 12 bases in the middle. There are 15 residues in the CDR3. The CDR3 reads CASSGPGGSYNEQFF. In DNA, the CDR3 is TGTGCCAGCAGTGGGCCCGGGGGTTCCTACAATGAGCAGTTCTTC.

The genes are TRBV14 and TRBJ2-1, with 7 bases lining up with TRBD2. The V gene end was trimmed by 5 bases and the J gene end by 6 bases; junction bases not matched to a gene: 13. Germline V gene data show CDR1 as SGHDN and CDR2 as FVKESK. This CDR3 comprises 16 residues. This CDR3 reads CASSSLAGLSTNEQFF. Written as DNA, the CDR3 is TGTGCCAGCAGCTCCTTAGCGGGCTTGTCTACCAATGAGCAGTTCTTC.

The chain employs TRBV7-2 and TRBJ2-1; TRBD2 matches at 11 bases. CDR1 is SGHTA and CDR2 is FQGNSA in the germline V gene. This CDR3 spans 15 amino acids. The trim removed 1 base at V and 7 bases at J, leaving 3 bases unmatched. The CDR3 bases are TGTGCCAGCAGCTTAGGGGCTAGCGGGAGGAATGAGCAGTTCTTC. It codes for CASSLGASGRNEQFF.

In its sample, this clone was seen a few times. The likely explanation is a read error, given a far larger clone one base away. This specimen includes other DNA sequences encoding the same CDR3. The chain is built from TRBV4-1 and TRBJ1-2, with 9 bases lining up with TRBD1. The J segment lost 6 bases and the V segment lost 4 bases, leaving 6 bases of the junction unmatched. This CDR3 comprises 14 residues. Germline CDR1 reads MGHRA; CDR2 reads YSYEKL. CDR3 sequence: CASSPTGGRDGYTF. CDR3 sequence (DNA): TGCGCCAGCAGCCCAACAGGGGGCCGGGATGGCTACACCTTC.

V is TRBV5-1 and J is TRBJ2-1, with 9 bases aligning to TRBD2. This CDR3 spans 14 amino acids. The V segment lost 9 bases and the J segment 2 bases; nucleotides outside the gene matches: 6. CDR1 SGHRS and CDR2 YFSETQ come from the germline V gene. This CDR3 is CATQAGGAYNEQFF. The CDR3 DNA reads as TGCGCCACACAGGCGGGAGGGGCCTACAATGAGCAGTTCTTC.